The entry that follows covers one T cell receptor (beta chain) sequence. Antigen unknown. Trimming took off 6 bases at V and 4 bases at J, with 10 bases between the two ends. The germline gives CDR1 SNHLY, CDR2 FYNNEI. The CDR3 runs to 13 residues. Using a J-beta primer mix together with a sample-barcoded 5' primer, a second PCR was run for about 6 to 12 cycles. A template-switch adaptor that had 12 random nucleotides put a tag on each cDNA molecule. TCRdb re-analysed the 5' RACE reads in MiXCR, keeping a single row per CDR3 protein. Counted here are some 1.8 million distinct CDR3 sequences, about 39% occurring once; the ten biggest clones make up 23%. The sample originates from a study of blood T cells in healthy people across ages. Study-wide findings and caveats: Observed TCR beta diversity per million T cells went down as age went up. This fall followed a roughly linear course with age.

Aged roughly 6 to 100, donors were systemically healthy Caucasians from Russia. Total RNA was isolated from each sample in quantities of at least 5 micrograms. Sequencing was carried out using blood. V gene TRBV2 combines with J gene TRBJ2-1; no firm D call. This receptor was obtained from a human donor in good health. The CDR3 is CASSDLLYNEQFF. Here the CDR3 DNA reads TGTGCCAGCAGCGACCTACTTTACAATGAGCAGTTCTTC.